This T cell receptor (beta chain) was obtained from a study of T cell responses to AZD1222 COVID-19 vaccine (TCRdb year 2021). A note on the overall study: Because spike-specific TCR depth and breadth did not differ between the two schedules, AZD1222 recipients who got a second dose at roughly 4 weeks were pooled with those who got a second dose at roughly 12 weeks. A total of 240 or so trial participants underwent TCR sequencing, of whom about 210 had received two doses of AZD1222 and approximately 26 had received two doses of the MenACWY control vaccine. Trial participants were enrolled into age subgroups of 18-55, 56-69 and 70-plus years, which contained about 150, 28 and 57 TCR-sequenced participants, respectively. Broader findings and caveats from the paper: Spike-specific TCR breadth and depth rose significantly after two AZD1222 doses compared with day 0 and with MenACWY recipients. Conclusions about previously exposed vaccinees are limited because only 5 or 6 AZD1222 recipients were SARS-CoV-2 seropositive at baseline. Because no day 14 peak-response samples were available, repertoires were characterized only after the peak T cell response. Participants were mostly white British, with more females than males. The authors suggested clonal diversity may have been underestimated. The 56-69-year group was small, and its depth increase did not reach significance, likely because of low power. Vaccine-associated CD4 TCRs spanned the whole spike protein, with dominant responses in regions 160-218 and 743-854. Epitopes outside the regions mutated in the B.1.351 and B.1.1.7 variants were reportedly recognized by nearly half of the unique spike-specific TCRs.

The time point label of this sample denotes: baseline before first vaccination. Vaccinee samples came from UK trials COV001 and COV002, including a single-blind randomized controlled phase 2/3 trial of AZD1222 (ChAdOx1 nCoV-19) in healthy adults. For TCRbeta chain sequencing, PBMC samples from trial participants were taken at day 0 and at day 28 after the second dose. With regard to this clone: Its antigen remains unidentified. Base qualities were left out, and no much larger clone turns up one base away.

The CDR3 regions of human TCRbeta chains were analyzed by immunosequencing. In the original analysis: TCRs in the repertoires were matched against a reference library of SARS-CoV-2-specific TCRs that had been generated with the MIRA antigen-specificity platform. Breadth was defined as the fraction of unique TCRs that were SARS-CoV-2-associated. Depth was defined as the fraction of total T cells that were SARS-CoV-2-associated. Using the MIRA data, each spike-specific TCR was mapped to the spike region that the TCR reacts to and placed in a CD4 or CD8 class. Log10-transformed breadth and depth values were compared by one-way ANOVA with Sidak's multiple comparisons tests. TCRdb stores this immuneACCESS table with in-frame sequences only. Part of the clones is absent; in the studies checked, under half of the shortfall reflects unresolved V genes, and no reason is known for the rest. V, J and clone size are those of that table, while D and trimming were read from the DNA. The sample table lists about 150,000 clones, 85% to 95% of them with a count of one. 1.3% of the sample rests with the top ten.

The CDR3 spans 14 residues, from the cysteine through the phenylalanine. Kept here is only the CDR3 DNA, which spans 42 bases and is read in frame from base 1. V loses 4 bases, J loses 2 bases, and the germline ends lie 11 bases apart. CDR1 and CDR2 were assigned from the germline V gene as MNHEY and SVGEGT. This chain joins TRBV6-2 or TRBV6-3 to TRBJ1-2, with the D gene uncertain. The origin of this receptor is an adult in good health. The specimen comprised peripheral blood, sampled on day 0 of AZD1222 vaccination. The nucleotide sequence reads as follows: TGTGCCAGCAGTTTTGTCGATGCGAACTATGGCTACACCTTC. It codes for CASSFVDANYGYTF.